The entry that follows covers one T cell receptor (beta chain) sequence. Its antigen is undetermined. It was with 60 Vbeta and 13 Jbeta primers that the PCR ran. Assay used: immunoSEQ multiplex PCR; TCRdb lists only in-frame clones, some missing. This listing includes around 150,000 clones. The data were obtained in a study of cytomegalovirus exposure and HLA in healthy donors. V lost 0 bases, J lost 10 bases, and 9 bases stayed unmatched. Germline CDR1 reads SGHNT; CDR2 reads YYREEE (reference sequence). The CDR3 spans 16 residues. Study-wide points: Within an earlier analysis, most TCR beta V segments proved productive either about 87% or about 30% of the time. Trimming of TCR beta V- and J-genes showed a link, identified in a later analysis, to a missense DCLRE1C variant. In vitro checks showed that a few CMV-associated chains really do target CMV antigens. In a later analysis, roughly 17,000 TCR beta sequences were associated with HLA alleles at 0.05 false discovery rate.

J is TRBJ1-4 and V is TRBV5-4, with 10 bases matching TRBD1. The receptor was isolated from a man in his forties in good health and CMV-seronegative. Source material: PBMCs. CDR3 coding DNA: TGTGCCAGCAGCTTGGCCTCCGGGACAGGGGCTGGAAAACTGTTTTTT. Amino acid sequence: CASSLASGTGAGKLFF.